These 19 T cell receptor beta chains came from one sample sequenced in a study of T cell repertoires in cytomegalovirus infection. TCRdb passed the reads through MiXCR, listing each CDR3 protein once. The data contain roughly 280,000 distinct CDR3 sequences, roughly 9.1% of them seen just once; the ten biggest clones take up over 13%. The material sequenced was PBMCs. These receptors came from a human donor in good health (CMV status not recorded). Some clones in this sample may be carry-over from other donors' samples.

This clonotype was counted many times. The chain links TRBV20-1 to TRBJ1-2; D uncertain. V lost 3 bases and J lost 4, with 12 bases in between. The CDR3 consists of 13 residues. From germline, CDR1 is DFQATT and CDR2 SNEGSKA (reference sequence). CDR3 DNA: TGCAGTGCTAGTTTGGGGTTAAGCTATGGCTACACCTTC. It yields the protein CSASLGLSYGYTF.

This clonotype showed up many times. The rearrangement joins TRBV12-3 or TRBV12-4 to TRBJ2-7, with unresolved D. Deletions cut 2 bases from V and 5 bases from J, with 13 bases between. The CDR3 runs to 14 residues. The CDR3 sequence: CASSLSFLPHEQYF. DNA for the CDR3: TGTGCCAGCAGTTTATCCTTCCTACCACACGAGCAGTACTTC.

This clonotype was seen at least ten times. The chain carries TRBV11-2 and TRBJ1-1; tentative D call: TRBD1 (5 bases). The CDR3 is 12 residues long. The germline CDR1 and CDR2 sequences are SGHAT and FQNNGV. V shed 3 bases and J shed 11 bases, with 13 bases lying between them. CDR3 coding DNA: TGTGCCAGCAGCTTGGGACTCGAGTATGCTTTCTTT. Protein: CASSLGLEYAFF.

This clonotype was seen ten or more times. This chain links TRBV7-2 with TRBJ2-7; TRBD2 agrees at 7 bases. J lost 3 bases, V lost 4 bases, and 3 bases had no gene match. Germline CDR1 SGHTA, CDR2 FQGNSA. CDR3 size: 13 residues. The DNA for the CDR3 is TGTGCCAGCAGCTCGACTAGCCTCTACGAGCAGTACTTC. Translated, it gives CASSSTSLYEQYF.

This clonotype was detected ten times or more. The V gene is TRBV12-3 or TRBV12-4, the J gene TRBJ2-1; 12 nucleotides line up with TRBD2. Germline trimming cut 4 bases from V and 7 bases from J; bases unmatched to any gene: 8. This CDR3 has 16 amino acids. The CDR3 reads CASSSVRLAGVNEQFF. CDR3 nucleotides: TGTGCCAGCAGTTCCGTCAGACTAGCGGGGGTTAATGAGCAGTTCTTC.

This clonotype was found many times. The CDR3 loop is CASSSAAMNTEAFF. The CDR3 nucleotides read TGTGCCAGCAGTTCCGCGGCGATGAACACTGAAGCTTTCTTT. J is TRBJ1-1 and V is TRBV7-2; unclear D gene. The CDR3 runs 14 residues. CDR1 is SGHTA, CDR2 FQGNSA, per germline. The ends were cut back, 6 bases at V and 0 bases at J, with 11 bases in the middle. The full variable domain, rest sourced from reference TRBV7-2 and TRBJ1-1, is GAGVSQSPSNKVTEKGKDVELRCDPISGHTALYWYRQSLGQGLEFLIYFQGNSAPDKSGLPSDRFSAERTGGSVSTLTIQRTQQEDSAVYLCASSSAAMNTEAFFGQGTRLTVV.

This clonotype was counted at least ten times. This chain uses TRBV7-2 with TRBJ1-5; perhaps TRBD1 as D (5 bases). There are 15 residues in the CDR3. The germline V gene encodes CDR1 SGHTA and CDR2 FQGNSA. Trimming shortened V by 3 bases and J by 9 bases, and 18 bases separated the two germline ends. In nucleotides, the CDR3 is TGTGCCAGCAGCTTGGGCGGGGGAACGGGAGTGCCCCAGCATTTT. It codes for CASSLGGGTGVPQHF.

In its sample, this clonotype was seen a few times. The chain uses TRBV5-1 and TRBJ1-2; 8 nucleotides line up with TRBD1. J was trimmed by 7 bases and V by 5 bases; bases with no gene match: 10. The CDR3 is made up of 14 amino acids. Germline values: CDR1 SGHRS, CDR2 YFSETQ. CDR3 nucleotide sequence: TGCGCCAGCAGAATGGATGCAGGGGGCTTTGGCTACACCTTC. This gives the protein CASRMDAGGFGYTF.

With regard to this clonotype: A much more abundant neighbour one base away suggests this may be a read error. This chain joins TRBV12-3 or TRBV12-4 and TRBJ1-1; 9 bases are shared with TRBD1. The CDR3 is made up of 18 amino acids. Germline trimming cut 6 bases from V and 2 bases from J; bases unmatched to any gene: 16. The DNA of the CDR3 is TGTGCCAGCAGGTTACAGGGGACAGGGCTAGCTATAAACACTGAAGCTTTCTTT. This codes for CASRLQGTGLAINTEAFF.

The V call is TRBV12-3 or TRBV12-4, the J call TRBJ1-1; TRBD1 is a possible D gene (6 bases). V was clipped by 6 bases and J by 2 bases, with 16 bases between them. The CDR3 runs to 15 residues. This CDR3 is CASRPPTGPNTEAFF. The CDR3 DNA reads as TGTGCCAGCAGGCCCCCCACAGGGCCCAACACTGAAGCTTTCTTT.

The DNA for the CDR3 is TGTGCCAGCAGCCCCCGGACAGGGCAATACGAGCAGTACTTC. Its protein is CASSPRTGQYEQYF. The chain recombines TRBV9 with TRBJ2-7; 8 bases align to TRBD1. CDR1 and CDR2 (germline): SGDLS, YYNGEE. The CDR3 covers 14 residues. V shed 4 bases, J shed 4 bases, and the junction held 7 bases outside the gene matches.

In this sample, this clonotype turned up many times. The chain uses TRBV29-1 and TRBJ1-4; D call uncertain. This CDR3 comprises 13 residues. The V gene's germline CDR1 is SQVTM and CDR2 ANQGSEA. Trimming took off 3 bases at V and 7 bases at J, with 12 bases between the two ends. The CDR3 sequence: CSVDRGLGEKLFF. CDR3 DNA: TGCAGCGTTGATAGAGGCCTTGGTGAAAAACTGTTTTTT. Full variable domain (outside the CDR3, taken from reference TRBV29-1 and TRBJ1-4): SAVISQKPSRDICQRGTSLTIQCQVDSQVTMMFWYRQQPGQSLTLIATANQGSEATYESGFVIDKFPISRPNLTFSTLTVSNMSPEDSSIYLCSVDRGLGEKLFFGSGTQLSVL.

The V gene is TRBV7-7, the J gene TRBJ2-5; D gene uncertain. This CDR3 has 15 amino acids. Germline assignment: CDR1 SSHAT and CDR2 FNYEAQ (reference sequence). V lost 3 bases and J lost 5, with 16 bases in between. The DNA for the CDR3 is TGTGCCAGCAGCTTCGGTCTGACCGGTCCGGAGACCCAGTACTTC. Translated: CASSFGLTGPETQYF.

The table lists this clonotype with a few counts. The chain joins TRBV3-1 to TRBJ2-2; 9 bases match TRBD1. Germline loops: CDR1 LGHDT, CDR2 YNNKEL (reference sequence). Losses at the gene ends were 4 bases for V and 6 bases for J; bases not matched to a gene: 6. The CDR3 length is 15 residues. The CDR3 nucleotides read TGTGCCAGCAGCCGCCGGGACAGGGACCCCGGGGAGCTGTTTTTT. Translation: CASSRRDRDPGELFF.

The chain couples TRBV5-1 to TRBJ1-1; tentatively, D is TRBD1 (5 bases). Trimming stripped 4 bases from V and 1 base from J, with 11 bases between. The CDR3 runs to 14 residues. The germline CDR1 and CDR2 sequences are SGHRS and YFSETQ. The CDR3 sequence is CASSILRGNTEAFF. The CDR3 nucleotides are TGCGCCAGCAGCATTCTGAGGGGGAACACTGAAGCTTTCTTT.

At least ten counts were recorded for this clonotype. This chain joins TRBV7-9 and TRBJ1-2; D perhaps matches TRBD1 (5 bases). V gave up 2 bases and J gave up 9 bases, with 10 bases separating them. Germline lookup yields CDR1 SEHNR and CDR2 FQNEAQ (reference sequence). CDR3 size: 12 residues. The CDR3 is CASSLLQASYTF. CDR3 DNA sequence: TGTGCCAGCAGCTTACTACAGGCGAGCTACACCTTC.

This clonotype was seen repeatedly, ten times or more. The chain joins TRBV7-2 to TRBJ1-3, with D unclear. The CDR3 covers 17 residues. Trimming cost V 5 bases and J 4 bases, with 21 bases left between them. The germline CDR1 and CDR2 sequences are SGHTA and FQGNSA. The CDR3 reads CASSPQRASLGGNTIYF. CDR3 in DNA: TGTGCCAGCAGCCCCCAAAGGGCCTCACTTGGAGGAAACACCATATATTTT.

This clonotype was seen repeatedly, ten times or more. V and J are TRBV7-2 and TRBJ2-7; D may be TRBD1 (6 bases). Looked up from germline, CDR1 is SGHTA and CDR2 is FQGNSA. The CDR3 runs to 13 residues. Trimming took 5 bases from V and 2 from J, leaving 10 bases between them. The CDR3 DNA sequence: TGTGCCAGCAGCACAGGGAGCGCCTACGAGCAGTACTTC. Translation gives CASSTGSAYEQYF.

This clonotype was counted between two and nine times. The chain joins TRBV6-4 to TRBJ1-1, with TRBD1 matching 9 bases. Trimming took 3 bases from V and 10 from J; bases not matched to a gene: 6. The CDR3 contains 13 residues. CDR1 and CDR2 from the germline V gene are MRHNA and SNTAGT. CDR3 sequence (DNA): TGTGCCAGCAGTGAGGTACAGGGGGCAGGAGCTTTCTTT. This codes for CASSEVQGAGAFF.